The 28 T cell receptor beta chains in this list originate from one sample, sequenced in a study of blood T cell repertoires in COVID-19. This table comes from immunoSEQ multiplex PCR, and its TCRdb copy is limited to in-frame clones, with some not included. The data hold 53,000 or so clones, with about four fifths observed a single time. The sample comprised peripheral blood. These receptors came from a man in his 70s with active COVID-19.

The gene calls are TRBV9 and TRBJ1-2; D perhaps matches TRBD1 (5 bases). The CDR3 extends over 15 amino acids. The germline V and J ends were trimmed by 3 bases and 4 bases, with 16 bases remaining between them. Germline V gene data show CDR1 as SGDLS and CDR2 as YYNGEE. The CDR3, as DNA: TGTGCCAGCAGCGAGGACCCGGGGGTGTTCTATGGCTACACCTTC. It translates to CASSEDPGVFYGYTF.

The chain uses TRBV5-6 and TRBJ1-1, with 9 bases matching TRBD1. The CDR3 extends over 18 amino acids. CDR1 SGHDT and CDR2 YYEEEE come from the germline V gene. Germline trimming cut 1 base from V and 5 bases from J; bases unmatched to any gene: 15. CDR3 nucleotide sequence: TGTGCCAGCAGCTTGAGTTTATGGACAGGGGCATCGGATACTGAAGCTTTCTTT. It yields the protein CASSLSLWTGASDTEAFF.

The genes are TRBV6-6 and TRBJ2-2, with 8 bases matching TRBD2. The germline V gene has CDR1 MNHNY and CDR2 SVGAGI (reference sequence). V lost 6 bases, J lost 1 base, and 4 bases stayed unmatched. This CDR3 contains 15 residues. In DNA, the CDR3 is TGTGCCAGCAGGCCTAGCGGGCAGAACACCGGGGAGCTGTTTTTT. Residues: CASRPSGQNTGELFF.

This chain links TRBV5-4 with TRBJ1-4; 8 nucleotides match TRBD1. Trimming cost V 4 bases and J 7 bases; bases outside gene matches: 9. This CDR3 has 15 residues. In germline, CDR1 is SGHNT, CDR2 YYREEE (reference sequence). The CDR3 reads CASSTQQGGGEKLFF. The CDR3 DNA sequence: TGTGCCAGCAGCACCCAACAGGGGGGGGGTGAAAAACTGTTTTTT.

The chain has TRBV10-3 and TRBJ1-5, with D perhaps TRBD1 (6 bases). In germline, CDR1 is ENHRY, CDR2 SYGVKD. V was pared by 6 bases and J by 0 bases, with 9 bases between. The CDR3 has 14 residues. The CDR3 DNA reads as TGTGCCATCAGCTCGGACAGTAGCAATCAGCCCCAGCATTTT. Its translation is CAISSDSSNQPQHF.

The chain employs TRBV3-1 (or the pseudogene TRBV3-2) and TRBJ2-7; tentative D call: TRBD2 (6 bases). Germline V gene sequence: CDR1 LGHDT, CDR2 YNNKEL (reference sequence). Deletions cut 3 bases from V and 2 bases from J, with 11 bases between. This CDR3 spans 14 amino acids. CDR3 nucleotides: TGTGCCAGCAGCCAGGGGAGGTCCGCCTACGAGCAGTACTTC. This gives the protein CASSQGRSAYEQYF.

The chain links TRBV27 to TRBJ1-2; TRBD1 matches 7 bases. CDR1 is MNHEY and CDR2 is SMNVEV in the germline V gene (reference sequence). The CDR3 has 18 residues. The V segment lost 2 bases and the J segment 1 base; nucleotides outside the gene matches: 13. CDR3 amino acids: CASSLGKLRDSLNYGYTF. The CDR3 coding sequence is TGTGCCAGCAGTTTAGGCAAACTACGGGACAGCCTTAACTATGGCTACACCTTC.

V usage is TRBV3-1 (or the pseudogene TRBV3-2) and J usage is TRBJ2-1; 7 bases are shared with TRBD2. Trimming took 1 base from V and 6 from J; bases not matched to a gene: 12. Germline V gene lookup returns CDR1 LGHDT and CDR2 YNNKEL (reference sequence). The CDR3 spans 17 residues. CDR3 nucleotides: TGTGCCAGCAGCCAAGTTGGCGGGACTACCCGTTTCAATGAGCAGTTCTTC. Translating gives CASSQVGGTTRFNEQFF.

V usage is TRBV4-3 and J usage is TRBJ2-1, with 8 bases aligning to TRBD1. Germline CDR1 LGHNA, CDR2 YSLEER. With 0 bases clipped from V and 4 bases from J, the junction kept 5 bases outside the gene matches. This CDR3 comprises 16 residues. The CDR3 DNA reads as TGCGCCAGCAGCCAAGATCGGGACAGGAGATACAATGAGCAGTTCTTC. Protein product: CASSQDRDRRYNEQFF.

The chain uses TRBV5-1 and TRBJ1-1; D is perhaps TRBD1 (5 bases). The CDR3 contains 14 residues. CDR1 and CDR2 (germline): SGHRS, YFSETQ. V was clipped by 0 bases and J by 5 bases, with 11 bases between them. The DNA of the CDR3 is TGCGCCAGCAGCTTGGGGCAGGGATGGACTGAAGCTTTCTTT. Amino acids: CASSLGQGWTEAFF.

The rearrangement uses TRBV20-1 and TRBJ2-1; D gene unclear. This CDR3 spans 15 amino acids. The germline V and J ends were trimmed by 3 bases and 0 bases, with 12 bases remaining between them. Per the germline V gene, CDR1 is DFQATT and CDR2 is SNEGSKA (reference sequence). The CDR3 spells CSASPLQSSYNEQFF. CDR3 coding DNA: TGCAGTGCTAGTCCCCTACAGAGCTCCTACAATGAGCAGTTCTTC.

This sequence joins TRBV7-9 and TRBJ1-3, with D hard to call. The V end lost 5 bases, the J end lost 4 bases, and 12 bases lay between the germline ends. CDR3 length: 14 residues. CDR1 and CDR2 from the germline V gene are SEHNR and FQNEAQ (reference sequence). The chain's CDR3 is CASSGGRTGNTIYF. The DNA of the CDR3 is TGTGCCAGCAGCGGAGGCCGAACGGGAAACACCATATATTTT.

This clone was seen only a few times. V is TRBV28 and J is TRBJ2-7; D might be TRBD1 (6 bases). This CDR3 region has 15 residues. Germline CDR1 is MDHEN and CDR2 is SYDVKM. The ends were cut back, 4 bases at V and 3 bases at J, with 16 bases in the middle. CDR3 amino acids: CASSYQGLGIYEQYF. The CDR3 DNA reads as TGTGCCAGCAGTTATCAGGGGTTAGGGATCTACGAGCAGTACTTC.

The rearrangement uses TRBV9 and TRBJ1-1, with 7 bases matching TRBD1. V was clipped by 4 bases and J by 11 bases; unmatched bases: 11. The CDR3 spans 13 residues. Germline V lookup: CDR1 SGDLS, CDR2 YYNGEE. The CDR3 DNA reads TGTGCCAGCAGCACACGGGACAGTAGAGATGCTTTCTTT. It yields the protein CASSTRDSRDAFF.

The chain combines TRBV20-1 with TRBJ1-2, with no clear D. This CDR3 spans 11 amino acids. Germline V lookup: CDR1 DFQATT, CDR2 SNEGSKA (reference sequence). Trimming removed 6 bases at V and 8 bases at J, with 13 bases between. The CDR3 coding sequence is TGCAGTGCGGAGGGAGGGAACGGCTACACCTTC. As protein: CSAEGGNGYTF.

The rearrangement uses TRBV7-3 and TRBJ2-7; TRBD2 aligns across 11 bases. The germline V gene encodes CDR1 SGHTA and CDR2 FQGTGA. V lost 5 bases, J lost 5 bases, and 8 bases stayed unmatched. The CDR3 is 15 amino acids. The CDR3 DNA reads as TGTGCCAGCAGCCGACTAGCGGGAATGAGGAACGAGCAGTACTTC. Amino acids: CASSRLAGMRNEQYF. The variable domain in full, with the rest retrieved from reference TRBV7-3 and TRBJ2-7, is GAGVSQTPSNKVTEKGKYVELRCDPISGHTALYWYRQSLGQGPEFLIYFQGTGAADDSGLPNDRFFAVRPEGSVSTLKIQRTERGDSAVYLCASSRLAGMRNEQYFGPGTRLTVT.

This chain uses TRBV5-5 with TRBJ1-2, with 7 bases lining up with TRBD1. From germline, CDR1 is SGHKS and CDR2 YYEKEE (reference sequence). The CDR3 covers 15 residues. V lost 1 base, J lost 2 bases, and 5 bases stayed unmatched. CDR3 bases: TGTGCCAGCAGCTTGTCTCCGGGACAGAACTATGGCTACACCTTC. Translating gives CASSLSPGQNYGYTF.

The chain is built from TRBV7-8 and TRBJ1-1; D is unclear. The germline V gene encodes CDR1 SGHVS and CDR2 FQNEAQ. This CDR3 spans 14 amino acids. V shed 5 bases and J shed 2 bases, with 12 bases lying between them. This CDR3 reads CASSLLWANTEAFF. Written as DNA, the CDR3 is TGTGCCAGCAGCCTTCTCTGGGCTAACACTGAAGCTTTCTTT.

The chain joins TRBV6-5 to TRBJ1-5; TRBD1 is a possible D gene (5 bases). Trimming removed 6 bases from V and 0 bases from J, with 9 bases in between. CDR1 is MNHEY and CDR2 is SVGAGI in the germline V gene. This CDR3 comprises 14 residues. DNA for the CDR3: TGTGCCAGCAGCGGGGGACTTAGCAATCAGCCCCAGCATTTT. As protein: CASSGGLSNQPQHF.

This clone is termed large. The rearrangement links TRBV4-3 to TRBJ2-7, with a possible D match to TRBD2 (6 bases). Trimming took 0 bases from V and 2 from J, leaving 11 bases between them. Germline-derived CDR1 and CDR2 are LGHNA and YSLEER. The CDR3 totals 15 residues. This CDR3 is CASSQEPSETYEQYF. CDR3 bases: TGCGCCAGCAGCCAAGAACCTAGCGAAACCTACGAGCAGTACTTC.

The CDR3 here is CASSPRTGGRTGELFF. CDR3 sequence (DNA): TGTGCCAGCAGCCCCAGGACAGGGGGTAGGACCGGGGAGCTGTTTTTT. This chain uses TRBV7-3 with TRBJ2-2, with TRBD1 identical over 10 bases. CDR3 length equals 16 residues. Unmatched junction bases numbered 8, after V lost 5 bases and J lost 5 bases. From germline, CDR1 is SGHTA and CDR2 FQGTGA.

The chain has TRBV30 and TRBJ2-5; the match to TRBD2 covers 12 bases. Per germline, CDR1 GTSNPN and CDR2 SVGIG (reference sequence). Losses at the gene ends were 6 bases for V and 4 bases for J; bases not matched to a gene: 9. The CDR3 runs 15 residues. The CDR3 here is CACSLGLAGPETQYF. CDR3 coding DNA: TGTGCCTGCTCACTAGGACTAGCGGGACCAGAGACCCAGTACTTC.

This chain joins TRBV9 and TRBJ2-1; 9 bases line up with TRBD2. The length of the CDR3 is 15 residues. Germline V lookup: CDR1 SGDLS, CDR2 YYNGEE. J gave up 5 bases and V 4 bases, and 7 bases lay outside the gene matches. CDR3 DNA sequence: TGTGCCAGCAGCTCCGGGACTAGCCTCGACAATGAGCAGTTCTTC. Protein sequence: CASSSGTSLDNEQFF.

This clone turned up a few times. The junction shows a germline mismatch at one end, possibly a read error. The gene calls are TRBV7-7 and TRBJ1-1; D not resolved. This CDR3 contains 15 residues. The V gene's germline CDR1 is SSHAT and CDR2 FNYEAQ (reference sequence). Written as DNA, the CDR3 is TGTGCTAGCAGCAGTGGTTCAGATTTGAACACTGAAGCTTTCTTT. It encodes CASSSGSDLNTEAFF.

The chain links TRBV5-1 to TRBJ2-5, with 11 bases that match TRBD2. The CDR3 runs 14 residues. The J segment lost 5 bases and the V segment lost 4 bases, leaving 4 bases of the junction unmatched. The germline CDR1 and CDR2 sequences are SGHRS and YFSETQ. The CDR3 nucleotides read TGCGCCAGCAGCGAGACTAGCGGGATCGAGACCCAGTACTTC. Its protein product is CASSETSGIETQYF.

The V and J genes are TRBV6-5 and TRBJ1-1; D unclear. Trimming left V 6 bases short and J 3 bases short, with 11 bases between. Germline lookup yields CDR1 MNHEY and CDR2 SVGAGI. The CDR3 is 13 amino acids. CDR3 sequence: CASRRVEDTEAFF. The CDR3 DNA is TGTGCCAGCAGGAGGGTTGAAGACACTGAAGCTTTCTTT.

V is TRBV6-6 and J is TRBJ1-4; D is possibly TRBD1 (6 bases). The CDR3 totals 16 residues. CDR1 is MNHNY and CDR2 is SVGAGI in the germline V gene (reference sequence). Trimming took 5 bases from V and 2 from J, leaving 15 bases between them. The CDR3 nucleotides read TGTGCCAGCAGTAACCCTAGACAGGCTACTAATGAAAAACTGTTTTTT. The encoded protein is CASSNPRQATNEKLFF.

V usage is TRBV5-1 and J usage is TRBJ1-4, with TRBD1 matching over 11 bases. Germline V gene data show CDR1 as SGHRS and CDR2 as YFSETQ. CDR3 length equals 15 residues. Trimming at V came to 4 bases and at J to 6 bases, leaving 5 bases not matched to a gene. The CDR3 DNA follows: TGCGCCAGCAGCCCGGTGGGACAGGGGGATGAAAAACTGTTTTTT. As protein: CASSPVGQGDEKLFF.